This TCR beta chain was documented in a study of T cell responses to AZD1222 COVID-19 vaccine (dated by TCRdb to about 2021). Context from the whole study: AZD1222 recipients with second doses at about 4 weeks or about 12 weeks were pooled, because spike-specific TCR depth and breadth did not differ between schedules. A total of around 240 trial participants underwent TCR sequencing, of whom about 200 had received two doses of AZD1222 and some 25 had received two doses of the MenACWY control vaccine. Trial participants were enrolled by age into subgroups of 18-55, 56-69 and 70-plus years, and 148, 28 and 57 TCR-sequenced participants, respectively, were included in these subgroups.

Sample time point, as interpreted from the label and publication: baseline before first vaccination. Vaccinee samples came from UK trials COV001 and COV002, including a single-blind randomized controlled phase 2/3 trial of AZD1222 (ChAdOx1 nCoV-19) in healthy adults. For TCRbeta chain sequencing, PBMC samples were collected from trial participants at day 0 and at day 28 after the second dose. Beyond this particular receptor, the publication reports: Conclusions about previously exposed vaccinees were limited because only a handful of AZD1222 recipients were SARS-CoV-2 seropositive at baseline. In the small 56-69-year group, the increase in depth fell short of significance, most likely because of low power. After two AZD1222 doses, both the breadth and the depth of spike-specific TCRs were significantly higher than at day 0 and than in MenACWY recipients. The whole spike protein was spanned by vaccine-associated CD4 TCRs, and dominant responses were seen in regions 160-218 and 743-854. Participants were mostly white British and included more females than males, and it was suggested by the authors that clonal diversity may have been underestimated. Nearly half of unique spike-specific TCRs reportedly recognized epitopes outside regions mutated in the B.1.351 and B.1.1.7 variants. Because no day 14 peak-response samples were available, the repertoires could be characterized only after the peak T cell response.

A remark on this clone: The clone's antigen remains unknown. No much larger clone is present one base from it, and per-base qualities are unavailable.

The CDR3 regions of human TCRbeta chains were analyzed by immunosequencing. In the original analysis: TCRs in the repertoires were matched against a reference library of SARS-CoV-2-specific TCRs that had been generated with the MIRA antigen-specificity platform. Breadth was defined as the fraction of unique TCRs that were SARS-CoV-2-associated. Depth was defined as the fraction of total T cells that were SARS-CoV-2-associated. Using the MIRA data, each spike-specific TCR was mapped to the spike region that the TCR reacts to and placed in a CD4 or CD8 class. Log10-transformed breadth and depth values were compared by one-way ANOVA with Sidak's multiple comparisons tests. TCRdb carries this immuneACCESS record with in-frame sequences only. Its versions omit some clonotypes, under half of them owing to an unresolved V gene in the studies checked, with the rest unexplained. That table gives V, J and clone size, and the DNA gave D and trimming. The sample has about 53,000 clones on record, approximately 84% of them singletons. The ten largest clones represent about a quarter of the sample.

Inclusive of the bounding cysteine and phenylalanine, the CDR3 is 13 residues long. The retained sequence is limited to the CDR3, 39 bases, with the frame set at the first base. Taken from the germline V gene, the CDR1 and CDR2 loops are SQVTM and ANQGSEA. Deletion took 3 bases off V and 2 bases off J, with a span of 10 bases between the germline ends. The V and J genes are TRBV29-1 and TRBJ2-5, with TRBD1 tentatively as D gene (5 bases match). The source is an adult in good health. The material sequenced was peripheral blood, taken on day 0 of AZD1222 vaccination. Read as DNA, the sequence is TGCAGCGTTGAGGTTGGGGCGCAAGAGACCCAGTACTTC. Its protein reads: CSVEVGAQETQYF.